The present TCR beta chain was sequenced within a study of shared clonotypes between healthy human individuals. Sequenced by immunoSEQ multiplex PCR; TCRdb stores in-frame clones only, minus some. This table has about 660,000 clones, roughly 70% appearing once. The CDR3 totals 14 residues. V was shortened by 0 bases and J by 0 bases, with 4 bases between the two germline ends. Germline V gene sequence: CDR1 SGHRS, CDR2 YFSETQ. General study points: Memory subsets had estimated richness that was generally smaller than that of naive subsets. Researchers sampled blood only, noting tissue repertoires likely differ. Sequencing depth was expected to influence donor clonotype sharing.

Investigators divided CD4+ cells into CD45RA+ naive and CD45RA-negative memory subsets. Only one count was recorded for this clone. Its antigen is not identified. The sample contains more than one DNA sequence encoding this CDR3. This sequence joins TRBV5-1 and TRBJ1-3; no clear D. The receptor comes from a woman aged 30 to 39 in good health. The sequencing sample was made of memory CD4+ T cells sorted from blood. Subset here: CD45RA-negative fraction. This chain's CDR3 is CASSLGNSGNTIYF. DNA for the CDR3: TGCGCCAGCAGCTTGGGTAACTCTGGAAACACCATATATTTT.